Listed below are T cell receptor beta chains from one sample, sequenced in a study of shared clonotypes between healthy human individuals. Sequenced by immunoSEQ multiplex PCR; TCRdb stores in-frame clones only, minus some. This sample has under 1 million clones, with 95% to 97% found just once. Material for sequencing was naive CD8+ T cells sorted from blood. All receptors come from a man aged 25 to 40 in good health. CDR3s include the opening cysteine and the closing phenylalanine or tryptophan. A D gene is named only where the DNA matches it firmly. The size of a clone is reported for some rows only, either as once, few or many, or as a class for expanded clones.

j_call	v_call	clone_size	d_call	cdr3_aa	cdr3_nt
TRBJ2-1	TRBV2	.	TRBD2	CASSAGRESYNEQFF	TGTGCCAGCAGTGCCGGGCGGGAGTCCTACAATGAGCAGTTCTTC
TRBJ2-7	TRBV18	.	.	CASSPHPGGTYEQYF	TGTGCCAGCTCACCACACCCGGGTGGGACCTACGAGCAGTACTTC
TRBJ2-3	TRBV9	.	TRBD2	CASSAGTSGSYRTQYF	TGTGCCAGCAGCGCCGGGACTAGCGGGAGTTACCGTACGCAGTATTTT
TRBJ1-3	TRBV9	.	.	CASSVGGSSGNTIYF	TGTGCCAGCAGCGTAGGGGGCAGCTCTGGAAACACCATATATTTT
TRBJ2-7	TRBV4-3	.	.	CASSPYRGGPYEQYF	TGCGCCAGCAGCCCTTACCGGGGCGGCCCCTACGAGCAGTACTTC
TRBJ1-2	TRBV29-1	.	.	CSVEEWDGNYGYTF	TGCAGCGTTGAAGAATGGGACGGAAACTATGGCTACACCTTC
TRBJ2-2	TRBV9	.	.	CASSVDASATGELFF	TGTGCCAGCAGCGTAGACGCGAGCGCCACCGGGGAGCTGTTTTTT
TRBJ1-2	TRBV4-2	.	.	CASSQEAGQGHYGYTF	TGTGCCAGCAGCCAAGAGGCAGGCCAAGGGCACTATGGCTACACCTTC
TRBJ2-1	TRBV2	once	TRBD2	CASQAGTSGNNEQFF	TGTGCCAGCCAAGCCGGGACTAGCGGCAACAATGAGCAGTTCTTC
TRBJ2-7	TRBV7-2	.	TRBD2	CASSFRLAGNDEQYF	TGTGCCAGCAGCTTCCGACTAGCGGGAAACGACGAGCAGTACTTC
TRBJ1-1	TRBV5-1	.	.	CASSPGNTEAFF	TGCGCCAGCAGCCCCGGGAACACTGAAGCTTTCTTT
TRBJ2-6	TRBV7-6	.	.	CASSLAGSWTGANVLTF	TGTGCCAGCAGCTTAGCGGGCAGTTGGACTGGGGCCAACGTCCTGACTTTC
TRBJ2-5	TRBV7-6	.	.	CASSSTLGGQWVQETQYF	TGTGCCAGCAGCTCTACCTTGGGTGGACAGTGGGTCCAAGAGACCCAGTACTTC
TRBJ2-7	TRBV5-1	.	TRBD1	CASSLAVGTGSYEQYF	TGCGCCAGCAGCTTGGCGGTGGGGACAGGGTCCTACGAGCAGTACTTC
TRBJ2-7	TRBV13	.	.	CASSQTGSYEQYF	TGTGCCAGCAGCCAGACTGGGTCCTACGAGCAGTACTTC
TRBJ1-5	TRBV27	.	TRBD1	CASWGQGSNQPQHF	TGTGCCAGCTGGGGACAGGGAAGCAATCAGCCCCAGCATTTT
TRBJ2-7	TRBV4-1	once	.	CASSQDFSSSPPYEQYF	TGCGCCAGCAGCCAAGATTTTTCGTCTAGTCCTCCCTACGAGCAGTACTTC
TRBJ2-7	TRBV5-1	once	.	CASTWGTEQYF	TGCGCCAGCACGTGGGGAACCGAGCAGTACTTC
TRBJ2-2	TRBV4-3	.	.	CASSPLMDTGELFF	TGCGCCAGCAGCCCTTTAATGGACACCGGGGAGCTGTTTTTT
TRBJ2-1	TRBV5-8	.	TRBD2	CASSFGETSGRLTYNEQFF	TGTGCCAGCAGCTTCGGAGAGACTAGCGGGAGGTTAACCTACAATGAGCAGTTCTTC
TRBJ1-4	TRBV5-1	.	.	CASRRVGNEKLFF	TGCGCCAGCAGAAGGGTAGGGAATGAAAAACTGTTTTTT
TRBJ2-2	TRBV4-1	.	.	CASSPSPGPFANTGELFF	TGCGCCAGCAGCCCATCCCCTGGTCCGTTCGCGAACACCGGGGAGCTGTTTTTT
TRBJ2-3	TRBV30	.	.	CAWTGSTDTQYF	TGTGCCTGGACAGGGAGCACAGATACGCAGTATTTT
TRBJ1-3	TRBV9	.	.	CASSTTGTNTIYF	TGTGCCAGCAGCACCACAGGGACAAACACCATATATTTT
TRBJ2-7	TRBV2	.	.	CASLRGAYEQYF	TGTGCCAGCCTTCGGGGCGCGTACGAGCAGTACTTC
TRBJ2-7	TRBV15	once	.	CATSSGEGGSLSYEQYF	TGTGCCACCAGCAGTGGTGAAGGAGGGTCCCTCTCCTACGAGCAGTACTTC
TRBJ2-1	TRBV29-1	.	.	CSVESPSSYNEQFF	TGCAGCGTAGAATCACCCAGCTCCTACAATGAGCAGTTCTTC
TRBJ1-2	TRBV25-1	.	.	CASSGTDSQYNYGYTF	TGTGCCAGCAGTGGGACCGACAGCCAATATAACTATGGCTACACCTTC
TRBJ2-1	TRBV6-6	.	.	CASSYAYNEQFF	TGTGCCAGCAGTTACGCTTACAATGAGCAGTTCTTC
TRBJ2-7	TRBV9	.	TRBD2	CASSATSGYEQYF	TGTGCCAGCAGCGCGACTAGCGGATACGAGCAGTACTTC
TRBJ2-1	TRBV27	once	TRBD2	CASTTGLAGSYNEQFF	TGTGCCAGCACTACCGGACTAGCGGGGTCCTACAATGAGCAGTTCTTC
TRBJ2-7	TRBV25-1	.	.	CASSGPSPRALEQYF	TGTGCCAGCAGTGGACCCTCCCCTAGAGCGCTCGAGCAGTACTTC
TRBJ2-7	TRBV14	.	TRBD2	CASSLTLAGGPLTYEQYF	TGTGCCAGCAGCCTGACACTAGCGGGAGGGCCCCTGACCTACGAGCAGTACTTC
TRBJ2-5	TRBV28	.	TRBD1	CASSSLRTGYGETQYF	TGTGCCAGCAGTTCCCTTCGGACAGGGTACGGAGAGACCCAGTACTTC
TRBJ1-1	TRBV15	.	.	CATSSLKAGRTEAFF	TGTGCCACCAGCAGTTTAAAGGCAGGGAGAACTGAAGCTTTCTTT
TRBJ2-7	TRBV7-9	.	.	CASSLGGTLPYEQYF	TGTGCCAGCAGCCTAGGGGGGACACTACCTTACGAGCAGTACTTC
TRBJ2-1	TRBV7-7	.	TRBD1	CASSQDLTGDNEQFF	TGTGCTAGCAGCCAAGATTTGACAGGGGACAATGAGCAGTTCTTC
TRBJ2-2	TRBV2	few	TRBD2	CASDGLAGGTGELFF	TGTGCCAGCGACGGACTAGCGGGAGGTACCGGGGAGCTGTTTTTT
TRBJ1-5	TRBV6-1	.	.	CASSGGLGNQPQHF	TGTGCCAGCAGTGGGGGCCTAGGCAATCAGCCCCAGCATTTT
TRBJ2-7	TRBV7-8	.	TRBD2	CASSPVAGVYEQYF	TGTGCCAGCAGCCCAGTAGCGGGAGTCTACGAGCAGTACTTC
TRBJ2-5	TRBV5-6	.	.	CASSSVGGQTQYF	TGTGCCAGCAGCTCTGTAGGTGGGCAGACCCAGTACTTC
TRBJ2-1	TRBV9	.	.	CASSVVPGSSYNEQFF	TGTGCCAGCAGCGTAGTGCCCGGCAGCTCCTACAATGAGCAGTTCTTC
TRBJ1-1	TRBV6-5	.	.	CASSYPGPNTEAFF	TGTGCCAGCAGTTACCCCGGACCGAACACTGAAGCTTTCTTT
TRBJ2-7	TRBV29-1	.	.	CSVVDRKNEQYF	TGCAGCGTTGTTGACAGGAAGAACGAGCAGTACTTC
TRBJ2-1	TRBV10-1	.	TRBD1	CASSETRTGIYNEQFF	TGCGCCAGCAGTGAGACAAGGACAGGGATTTACAATGAGCAGTTCTTC
TRBJ2-5	TRBV7-9	.	TRBD2	CASSLRREGFETQYF	TGTGCCAGCAGCTTAAGGCGGGAGGGATTTGAGACCCAGTACTTC
TRBJ1-4	TRBV5-1	.	.	CASSLGGSNEKLFF	TGCGCCAGCAGCTTGGGGGGGTCTAATGAAAAACTGTTTTTT